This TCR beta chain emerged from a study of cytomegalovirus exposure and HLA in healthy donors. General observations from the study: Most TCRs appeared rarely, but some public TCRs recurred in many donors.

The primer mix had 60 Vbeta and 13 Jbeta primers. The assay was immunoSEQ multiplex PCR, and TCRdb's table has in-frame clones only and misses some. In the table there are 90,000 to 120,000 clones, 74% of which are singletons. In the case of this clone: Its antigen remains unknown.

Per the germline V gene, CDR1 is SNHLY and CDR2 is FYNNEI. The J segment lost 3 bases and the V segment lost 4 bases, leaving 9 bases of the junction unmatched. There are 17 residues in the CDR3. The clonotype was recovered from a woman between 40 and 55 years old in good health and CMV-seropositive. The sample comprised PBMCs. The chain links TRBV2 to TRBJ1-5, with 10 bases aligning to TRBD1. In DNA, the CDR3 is TGTGCCAGCAGTGTGTCTTCGGGACAGGGGTCCAATCAGCCCCAGCATTTT. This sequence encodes CASSVSSGQGSNQPQHF.